This is a list of T cell receptor beta chains from one sample in a study of shared clonotypes between healthy human individuals. Repertoires were generated with immunoSEQ multiplex PCR, while TCRdb's copy carries only in-frame clones and drops some. This sample carries about 1 million clones, 65% to 80% of them seen once, and the ten largest clones take 1.4%. Sequencing input: memory CD4+ T cells sorted from blood. The receptors were sampled from a man between 18 and 35 years old in good health. Both conserved end residues are part of each CDR3. Fields, in order: V gene, clone size, D gene, J gene, CDR3 protein, CDR3 DNA. A D gene is named only where the DNA matches it firmly. Where a row states a size, it is once, few, many or the class of an expanded clone; other rows omit it.

V gene: TRBV6-5; clone size: NA; D gene: NA; J gene: TRBJ2-5; CDR3 protein: CASSYDPAIGETQYF; CDR3 DNA: TGTGCCAGCAGTTACGATCCAGCGATCGGTGAGACCCAGTACTTC
V gene: TRBV18; clone size: NA; D gene: NA; J gene: TRBJ1-1; CDR3 protein: CASSPKRGVDTEAFF; CDR3 DNA: TGTGCCAGCTCACCAAAGAGAGGGGTGGACACTGAAGCTTTCTTT
V gene: TRBV25-1; clone size: NA; D gene: NA; J gene: TRBJ1-4; CDR3 protein: CASSLGEGSTNEKLFF; CDR3 DNA: TGTGCCAGCAGTTTGGGCGAGGGGTCGACTAATGAAAAACTGTTTTTT
V gene: TRBV2; clone size: once; D gene: NA; J gene: TRBJ1-5; CDR3 protein: CASSGGPGRNQPQHF; CDR3 DNA: TGTGCCAGCAGTGGCGGCCCCGGGCGCAATCAGCCCCAGCATTTT
V gene: TRBV5-4; clone size: NA; D gene: NA; J gene: TRBJ1-6; CDR3 protein: CASSLGGEGVYSPLHF; CDR3 DNA: TGTGCCAGCAGCTTGGGGGGAGAGGGGGTATATTCACCCCTCCACTTT
V gene: TRBV18; clone size: NA; D gene: TRBD1; J gene: TRBJ1-4; CDR3 protein: CASLRDSNEKLFF; CDR3 DNA: TGTGCCAGTCTCCGGGACAGCAATGAAAAACTGTTTTTT
V gene: TRBV7-2; clone size: few; D gene: NA; J gene: TRBJ1-3; CDR3 protein: CASSLEGGSGNTIYF; CDR3 DNA: TGTGCCAGCAGCTTAGAGGGGGGTTCTGGAAACACCATATATTTT
V gene: TRBV11-2; clone size: NA; D gene: TRBD2; J gene: TRBJ2-1; CDR3 protein: CASSLDVREGPHEQFF; CDR3 DNA: TGTGCCAGCAGCTTAGATGTGCGGGAGGGCCCCCATGAGCAGTTCTTC
V gene: TRBV30; clone size: few; D gene: NA; J gene: TRBJ2-1; CDR3 protein: CAWSVESVQFF; CDR3 DNA: TGTGCCTGGAGTGTAGAAAGCGTTCAGTTCTTC
V gene: TRBV10-3; clone size: NA; D gene: TRBD1; J gene: TRBJ1-4; CDR3 protein: CAISESVTGVGGKLFF; CDR3 DNA: TGTGCCATCAGTGAGTCCGTGACAGGGGTTGGGGGAAAACTGTTTTTT
V gene: TRBV7-9; clone size: NA; D gene: NA; J gene: TRBJ2-5; CDR3 protein: CASSLRLSQLETQYF; CDR3 DNA: TGTGCCAGCAGCTTAAGGTTGTCGCAGTTAGAGACCCAGTACTTC
V gene: TRBV7-2; clone size: NA; D gene: TRBD1; J gene: TRBJ1-2; CDR3 protein: CASSAHQGVGYGYTF; CDR3 DNA: TGTGCCAGCAGCGCGCATCAGGGGGTCGGCTATGGCTACACCTTC
V gene: TRBV5-1; clone size: few; D gene: NA; J gene: TRBJ2-5; CDR3 protein: CASNPNRGSETQYF; CDR3 DNA: TGCGCCAGCAACCCGAATCGGGGCTCAGAGACCCAGTACTTC
V gene: TRBV6-5; clone size: NA; D gene: NA; J gene: TRBJ2-7; CDR3 protein: CASAGTDSYEQYF; CDR3 DNA: TGTGCCAGCGCGGGGACAGATTCCTACGAGCAGTACTTC
V gene: TRBV11-2; clone size: NA; D gene: NA; J gene: TRBJ2-3; CDR3 protein: CASSLDSGFRTDTQYF; CDR3 DNA: TGTGCCAGCAGCTTAGATTCCGGGTTTCGTACAGATACGCAGTATTTT
V gene: TRBV9; clone size: NA; D gene: NA; J gene: TRBJ1-4; CDR3 protein: CASSPRVGGDEKLFF; CDR3 DNA: TGTGCCAGCAGCCCTCGGGTCGGCGGAGATGAAAAACTGTTTTTT
V gene: TRBV30; clone size: NA; D gene: NA; J gene: TRBJ1-5; CDR3 protein: CAWSDRHNQPQHF; CDR3 DNA: TGTGCCTGGAGTGACCGGCACAATCAGCCCCAGCATTTT
V gene: TRBV27; clone size: NA; D gene: NA; J gene: TRBJ1-1; CDR3 protein: CASSLGGARKASTEAFF; CDR3 DNA: TGTGCCAGCAGTTTAGGAGGGGCGCGGAAGGCGAGCACTGAAGCTTTCTTT
V gene: TRBV5-6; clone size: NA; D gene: TRBD2; J gene: TRBJ2-7; CDR3 protein: CASSLRRTSGKDEQYF; CDR3 DNA: TGTGCCAGCAGCCTAAGGAGGACTAGCGGAAAGGACGAGCAGTACTTC
V gene: TRBV6-5; clone size: NA; D gene: NA; J gene: TRBJ2-1; CDR3 protein: CATWRGNEQFF; CDR3 DNA: TGTGCCACCTGGAGGGGCAATGAGCAGTTCTTC
V gene: TRBV6-1; clone size: NA; D gene: NA; J gene: TRBJ1-6; CDR3 protein: CASSLRQGDSPLHF; CDR3 DNA: TGTGCCAGCAGTTTGAGGCAGGGAGATTCACCCCTCCACTTT
V gene: TRBV29-1; clone size: NA; D gene: NA; J gene: TRBJ2-1; CDR3 protein: CSALWGGLTNEQFF; CDR3 DNA: TGCAGCGCACTATGGGGCGGGCTGACCAATGAGCAGTTCTTC
V gene: TRBV6-6; clone size: many; D gene: NA; J gene: TRBJ2-2; CDR3 protein: CASSYRGGSGELFF; CDR3 DNA: TGTGCCAGCAGTTACCGTGGGGGCAGCGGGGAGCTGTTTTTT
V gene: TRBV12-5; clone size: NA; D gene: NA; J gene: TRBJ1-5; CDR3 protein: CASAPTGTGNQPQHF; CDR3 DNA: TGTGCTAGTGCTCCAACAGGGACGGGCAATCAGCCCCAGCATTTT
V gene: TRBV6-5; clone size: many; D gene: NA; J gene: TRBJ1-2; CDR3 protein: CASSYSGGYGYTF; CDR3 DNA: TGTGCCAGCAGTTACAGTGGCGGCTATGGCTACACCTTC
V gene: TRBV6-6; clone size: NA; D gene: NA; J gene: TRBJ1-6; CDR3 protein: CASSRSTSPLHF; CDR3 DNA: TGTGCCAGCAGTAGAAGTACATCACCCCTCCACTTT
V gene: TRBV4-2; clone size: NA; D gene: TRBD2; J gene: TRBJ2-2; CDR3 protein: CASSQQVGSGGAPWTGELFF; CDR3 DNA: TGTGCCAGCAGCCAACAAGTTGGTAGCGGGGGGGCCCCTTGGACCGGGGAGCTGTTTTTT
V gene: TRBV11-2; clone size: NA; D gene: NA; J gene: TRBJ2-5; CDR3 protein: CASSPGVTQYF; CDR3 DNA: TGTGCCAGCAGCCCCGGAGTGACCCAGTACTTC
V gene: TRBV7-2; clone size: NA; D gene: NA; J gene: TRBJ2-3; CDR3 protein: CASSLWAGRTDTQYF; CDR3 DNA: TGTGCCAGCAGCTTATGGGCGGGACGCACAGATACGCAGTATTTT
V gene: TRBV5-4; clone size: NA; D gene: NA; J gene: TRBJ1-3; CDR3 protein: CASSLRSQADSGNTIYF; CDR3 DNA: TGTGCCAGCAGCTTGAGAAGTCAGGCGGACTCTGGAAACACCATATATTTT
V gene: TRBV9; clone size: many; D gene: NA; J gene: TRBJ2-1; CDR3 protein: CASSLRDTYNEQFF; CDR3 DNA: TGTGCCAGCAGCTTACGGGACACCTACAATGAGCAGTTCTTC